Many counts were recorded for the clone carrying this T cell receptor beta chain. CDR1 ENHRY and CDR2 SYGVKD come from the germline V gene. Trimming cost V 0 bases and J 2 bases; bases outside gene matches: 7. The CDR3 covers 18 residues. These data belong to a study of CD8+CD57+ T cells in acquired aplastic anemia. Genomic DNA provided the template from which TCR beta VDJ and CDR3 profiles were obtained. TCRdb reprocessed the reads with MiXCR, giving one entry per CDR3 protein. The data hold 150,000 to 200,000 distinct CDR3 sequences, with around 65% observed a single time. Material: sorted CD4+, CD8+, or CD8+CD57+ T cells (not recorded which) from PBMCs. The source is a human donor with severe aplastic anemia or a healthy control (not recorded which). The chain links TRBV10-3 to TRBJ2-2; TRBD2 agrees at 9 bases. The CDR3 loop reads CAISESSLAGINTGELFF. DNA of the CDR3: TGTGCCATCAGTGAGTCGTCGCTAGCGGGGATAAACACCGGGGAGCTGTTTTTT.